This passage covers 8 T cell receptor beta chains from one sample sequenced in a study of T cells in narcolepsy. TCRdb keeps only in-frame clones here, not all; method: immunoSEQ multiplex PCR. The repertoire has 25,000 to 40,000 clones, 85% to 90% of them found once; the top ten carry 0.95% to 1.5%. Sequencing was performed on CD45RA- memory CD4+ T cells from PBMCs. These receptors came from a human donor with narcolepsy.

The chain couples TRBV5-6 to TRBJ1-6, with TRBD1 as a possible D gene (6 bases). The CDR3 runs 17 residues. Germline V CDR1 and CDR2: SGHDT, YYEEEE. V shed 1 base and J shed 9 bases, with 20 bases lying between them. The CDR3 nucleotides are TGTGCCAGCAGCTTGCGTTTTAATTGGGACAAGCGTTCACCCCTCCACTTT. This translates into CASSLRFNWDKRSPLHF.

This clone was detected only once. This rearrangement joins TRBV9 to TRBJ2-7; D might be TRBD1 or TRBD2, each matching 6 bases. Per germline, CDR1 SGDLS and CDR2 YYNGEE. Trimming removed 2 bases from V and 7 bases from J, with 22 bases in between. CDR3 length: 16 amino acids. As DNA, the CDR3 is TGTGCCAGCAGCGTCGCCATGGACTACCTCCAGGGGGAGCAGTACTTC. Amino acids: CASSVAMDYLQGEQYF. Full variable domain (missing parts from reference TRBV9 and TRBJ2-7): DSGVTQTPKHLITATGQRVTLRCSPRSGDLSVYWYQQSLDQGLQFLIQYYNGEERAKGNILERFSAQQFPDLHSELNLSSLELGDSALYFCASSVAMDYLQGEQYFGPGTRLTVT.

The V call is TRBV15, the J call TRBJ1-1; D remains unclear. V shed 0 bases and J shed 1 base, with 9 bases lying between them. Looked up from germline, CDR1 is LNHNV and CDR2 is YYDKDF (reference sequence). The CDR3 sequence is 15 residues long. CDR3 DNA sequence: TGTGCCACCAGCAGAGATGGTGTCCCGAACACTGAAGCTTTCTTT. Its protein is CATSRDGVPNTEAFF.

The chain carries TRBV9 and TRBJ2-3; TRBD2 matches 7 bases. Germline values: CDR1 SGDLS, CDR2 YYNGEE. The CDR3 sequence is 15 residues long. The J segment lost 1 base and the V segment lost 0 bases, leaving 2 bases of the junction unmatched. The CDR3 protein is CASSVVGGGTDTQYF. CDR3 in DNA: TGTGCCAGCAGCGTAGTTGGGGGGGGCACAGATACGCAGTATTTT.

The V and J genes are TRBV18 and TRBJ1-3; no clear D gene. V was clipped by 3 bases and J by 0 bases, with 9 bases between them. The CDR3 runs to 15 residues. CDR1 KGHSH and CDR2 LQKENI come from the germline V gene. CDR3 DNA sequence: TGTGCCAGCTCACCGCGTGTCCCCTCTGGAAACACCATATATTTT. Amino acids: CASSPRVPSGNTIYF.

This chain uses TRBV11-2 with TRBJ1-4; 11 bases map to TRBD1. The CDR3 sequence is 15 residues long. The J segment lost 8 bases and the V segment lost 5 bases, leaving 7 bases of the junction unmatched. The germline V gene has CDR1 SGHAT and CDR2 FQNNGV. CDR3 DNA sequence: TGTGCCAGCAGCCTATTCGGGACAGGGGGAGAAAAACTGTTTTTT. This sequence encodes CASSLFGTGGEKLFF.

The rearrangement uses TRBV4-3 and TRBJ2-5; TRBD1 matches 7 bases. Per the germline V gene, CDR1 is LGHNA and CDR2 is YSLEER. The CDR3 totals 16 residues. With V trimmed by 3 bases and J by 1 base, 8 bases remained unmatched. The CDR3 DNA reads TGCGCCAGCAGCCAGGGAACTGGGACAGCCCAAGAGACCCAGTACTTC. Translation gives CASSQGTGTAQETQYF.

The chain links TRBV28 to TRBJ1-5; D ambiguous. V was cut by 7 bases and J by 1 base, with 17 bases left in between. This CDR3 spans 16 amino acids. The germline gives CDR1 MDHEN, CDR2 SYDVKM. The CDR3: CASTPPRAISNQPQHF. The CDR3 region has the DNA TGTGCCAGCACCCCACCCCGGGCTATCAGCAATCAGCCCCAGCATTTT.